The clone carrying this T cell receptor beta chain appeared a few times. Its antigen is unknown. This sample was taken from a study of T cell responses to AZD1222 COVID-19 vaccine. Study-wide results and caveats: Spike-specific TCR breadth and depth were elevated following two AZD1222 doses. White British ancestry dominated among donors, who included more females, and clonal diversity was possibly underestimated.

Germline V lookup: CDR1 MDHEN, CDR2 SYDVKM. The V segment lost 6 bases and the J segment 3 bases; nucleotides outside the gene matches: 17. This CDR3 comprises 18 residues. Here immunoSEQ multiplex PCR was the method, and the copy in TCRdb shows in-frame clones only, minus some. This table has more than 100,000 clones, 85% to 90% appearing once. The sequenced sample was peripheral blood, obtained on day 0 of AZD1222 vaccination. The chain carries TRBV28 and TRBJ2-3; 8 nucleotides agree with TRBD1. This receptor was taken from an adult in good health. As DNA, the CDR3 is TGTGCCAGCAGCCAACCCCTGACAGGGGTACCCCAAACAGATACGCAGTATTTT. Translating it yields CASSQPLTGVPQTDTQYF. The full variable domain, rest sourced from reference TRBV28 and TRBJ2-3, is DVKVTQSSRYLVKRTGEKVFLECVQDMDHENMFWYRQDPGLGLRLIYFSYDVKMKEKGDIPEGYSVSREKKERFSLILESASTNQTSMYLCASSQPLTGVPQTDTQYFGPGTRLTVL.